This T cell receptor beta chain was captured by sequencing in a study of Ad26.COV2.S vaccination and SARS-CoV-2 variants. Study as a whole: The study gave Ad26.COV2.S intramuscularly, once or twice 56 days apart.

About this clone: The antigen remains undetermined.

The data were produced by immunoSEQ multiplex PCR, yet TCRdb's version contains in-frame clones alone and is incomplete. The table includes about 390,000 clones, about 85% detected once. Treatment denoted: some 19 received Ad26.COV2.S at low or high dose, single or two shots; about 5 received placebo; per-sample allocation not given. Samples were taken on day 63 after the first vaccine or placebo injection. Findings of the study overall: Vaccinated individuals (as opposed to placebo recipients) had higher spike-specific TCR breadth.

CDR1 and CDR2 from the germline V gene are SGHRS and YFSETQ. The ends were cut back, 0 bases at V and 5 bases at J, with 11 bases in the middle. The CDR3 contains 15 residues. The sample in question was peripheral blood, obtained in a trial of Ad26.COV2.S vaccine versus placebo. This sequence was found in a person aged 18 to 59 who received the Ad26.COV2.S COVID-19 vaccine or a placebo. The V gene is TRBV5-1, the J gene TRBJ1-4; a possible D gene is TRBD1 (6 bases). The chain's CDR3 is CASSLAGQPNEKLFF. For the CDR3, the DNA is TGCGCCAGCAGCTTGGCCGGACAGCCAAATGAAAAACTGTTTTTT.